This T cell receptor (beta chain) was obtained from a study of blood T cell repertoires in COVID-19. Study as a whole: Acute and convalescent COVID-19 samples came from the United States, Italy and Spain. From T cells, B-cell-depleted T cells, or PBMCs came the material, which was cDNA or gDNA.

Source study methods: Reference gene primer amplification in the assay estimated nucleated cell counts. The protocol was immunoSEQ multiplex PCR, while the TCRdb copy is restricted to in-frame clones and leaves out a portion. The V and J calls and clone size were taken over from that table, and D and trimming were inferred from the DNA. Here the sample spans 80,000 to 100,000 clones, about 80% being singletons. The CDR3 spans 14 residues. Losses at the gene ends were 4 bases for V and 5 bases for J; bases not matched to a gene: 1. Germline V gene lookup returns CDR1 SEHNR and CDR2 FQNEAQ (reference sequence). This clone was seen once.

The rearrangement uses TRBV7-9 and TRBJ1-4; 10 nucleotides match TRBD1. The TCR originated in a woman aged 65 to 85 with acute or convalescent COVID-19. The sequenced sample was peripheral blood. This CDR3 reads CASSWGQGNEKLFF. The CDR3 coding sequence is TGTGCCAGCAGCTGGGGACAGGGGAATGAAAAACTGTTTTTT. Full variable domain (missing parts from reference TRBV7-9 and TRBJ1-4): DTGVSQNPRHKITKRGQNVTFRCDPISEHNRLYWYRQTLGQGPEFLTYFQNEAQLEKSRLLSDRFSAERPKGSFSTLEIQRTEQGDSAMYLCASSWGQGNEKLFFGSGTQLSVL.